This T cell receptor beta chain was found in a study of cytomegalovirus exposure and HLA in healthy donors. The V gene's germline CDR1 is LNHDA and CDR2 SQIVND (reference sequence). The CDR3 spans 17 residues. V lost 3 bases to trimming and J lost 3 bases; unmatched junction nucleotides: 9. This clone was detected once. What it binds is not known. Study-wide results and limits: More clonal expansion characterized HLA-associated TCR beta chains than equally common others in a later analysis. Testing in vitro showed a few CMV-associated chains specific for CMV antigens. Many donors carried some public TCRs, although rarity characterized most TCR sequences.

Both 60 Vbeta primers and 13 Jbeta primers went into the PCR. Measured with immunoSEQ multiplex PCR; TCRdb has only the in-frame clones, and not every one. Here the sample spans some 200,000 clones, approximately 80% being singletons. The sequencing sample was made of PBMCs. This TCR derives from a boy aged 2-9 years in good health and CMV-seronegative. The chain couples TRBV19 to TRBJ2-1; 9 bases match TRBD2. The CDR3 region is CASSILQRGAYYNEQFF. CDR3 sequence (DNA): TGTGCCAGTAGTATTCTCCAGCGGGGGGCTTACTACAATGAGCAGTTCTTC.